These 12 T cell receptor beta chains share one sample of origin, sequenced in a study of T cell repertoires in cytomegalovirus infection. In TCRdb, the reads were re-called with MiXCR into one record per CDR3 protein. The sample lists hundreds of thousands of distinct CDR3 sequences; approximately 46% were seen once. These receptors' targets are unknown. The specimen was cultured PBMCs, collected from culture after CMV antigen stimulation. The receptors originated from a human donor in good health (CMV status not recorded). Some clones in this sample may be carry-over from other donors' samples.

V gene TRBV5-4 combines with J gene TRBJ2-1, with 7 bases that match TRBD2. With 5 bases clipped from V and 8 bases from J, the junction kept 7 bases outside the gene matches. CDR1 is SGHNT, CDR2 YYREEE, per germline (reference sequence). This CDR3 spans 13 amino acids. Here the CDR3 reads CASRGGPRDEQFF. In DNA form, the CDR3 reads TGTGCCAGCAGGGGAGGGCCTAGGGATGAGCAGTTCTTC.

This clonotype was counted between two and nine times. V and J are TRBV12-3 or TRBV12-4 and TRBJ1-1, with D unresolved. V shed 6 bases and J shed 4 bases, with 12 bases lying between them. The CDR3 is 13 residues long. This chain's CDR3 is CASSLVGITEAFF. CDR3 sequence (DNA): TGTGCCAGCAGCCTAGTCGGTATCACTGAAGCTTTCTTT.

This clonotype showed up just a few times. This chain links TRBV7-7 with TRBJ2-1, with 9 bases lining up with TRBD2. The J segment lost 10 bases and the V segment lost 6 bases, leaving 13 bases of the junction unmatched. The CDR3 consists of 15 residues. The germline V gene has CDR1 SSHAT and CDR2 FNYEAQ (reference sequence). This CDR3 reads CASSTTSGPLREQFF. The CDR3 DNA reads TGTGCCAGCAGTACCACTAGCGGGCCTCTCAGAGAGCAGTTCTTC.

V gene TRBV20-1 combines with J gene TRBJ2-3; 7 bases agree with TRBD2. Germline assignment: CDR1 DFQATT and CDR2 SNEGSKA (reference sequence). The CDR3 totals 18 residues. The V gene end was trimmed by 5 bases and the J gene end by 2 bases; junction bases not matched to a gene: 19. Here the CDR3 reads CSADLPWEGRLVTDTQYF. CDR3 nucleotide sequence: TGCAGTGCTGATCTTCCTTGGGAGGGTAGGCTAGTCACAGATACGCAGTATTTT.

The chain has TRBV5-5 and TRBJ1-1; a possible D gene is TRBD1 (5 bases). The length of the CDR3 is 15 residues. Germline loops: CDR1 SGHKS, CDR2 YYEKEE (reference sequence). The ends were cut back, 4 bases at V and 1 base at J, with 14 bases in the middle. This CDR3 reads CASSPRGAGNTEAFF. CDR3 coding DNA: TGTGCCAGCAGCCCCCGAGGGGCAGGGAACACTGAAGCTTTCTTT.

This clonotype was counted a few times. The chain employs TRBV12-3 or TRBV12-4 and TRBJ1-2, with D tentatively TRBD1 (5 bases). The CDR3 totals 17 residues. Trimming shortened V by 7 bases and J by 10 bases, and 31 bases separated the two germline ends. CDR3 amino acids: CASIVQGGSFHPTSYTF. The CDR3 bases are TGTGCCAGCATCGTGCAGGGAGGGTCATTCCACCCGACCTCCTACACCTTC.

This clonotype showed up just a few times. The chain carries TRBV7-9 and TRBJ2-3; unclear D gene. The CDR3 runs to 13 residues. Germline CDR1 and CDR2: SEHNR and FQNEAQ (reference sequence). V gave up 5 bases and J gave up 2 bases, with 8 bases separating them. CDR3 amino acids: CASSPPYTDTQYF. DNA of the CDR3: TGTGCCAGCAGCCCCCCCTACACAGATACGCAGTATTTT.

This clonotype has just a few counts. The J gene is TRBJ2-7, the V gene TRBV9, with D possibly being TRBD2 (5 bases). The germline CDR1 and CDR2 sequences are SGDLS and YYNGEE. V lost 0 bases and J 0 bases, leaving 16 bases between the germline ends. There are 17 residues in the CDR3. The DNA for the CDR3 is TGTGCCAGCAGCGTAGGGTCAAGCGGCGGGCCCTCCTACGAGCAGTACTTC. It translates to CASSVGSSGGPSYEQYF.

The V call is TRBV29-1, the J call TRBJ2-7; the D is unclear. The CDR3 contains 11 residues. The V end was cut by 4 bases, the J end by 6 bases, with 10 bases between. Germline values: CDR1 SQVTM, CDR2 ANQGSEA. The CDR3 region has the DNA TGCAGCGTTGGGATGGGTTTCGAGCAGTACTTC. It is translated as CSVGMGFEQYF.

This rearrangement joins TRBV10-3 to TRBJ1-5; 9 positions agree with TRBD1. Trimming removed 2 bases from V and 4 bases from J; junction bases left unmatched: 3. The CDR3 has 15 residues. CDR1 is ENHRY, CDR2 SYGVKD, per germline. The CDR3: CAISEQTGGNQPQHF. DNA of the CDR3: TGTGCCATCAGTGAGCAGACAGGGGGAAATCAGCCCCAGCATTTT.

This clonotype was counted only a few times. This chain connects TRBV6-5 to TRBJ2-4; no clear D gene. This CDR3 region has 13 residues. Trimming left V 0 bases short and J 8 bases short, with 8 bases between. Germline values: CDR1 MNHEY, CDR2 SVGAGI. In DNA form, the CDR3 reads TGTGCCAGCAGTTACTCCCGACTGGACATTCAGTACTTC. It yields the protein CASSYSRLDIQYF.

J is TRBJ2-3 and V is TRBV12-3 or TRBV12-4; TRBD2 matches at 7 bases. V was pared by 6 bases and J by 2 bases, with 5 bases of the junction left unmatched. This CDR3 has 14 residues. The chain's CDR3 is CASSLGLPTDTQYF. CDR3 nucleotide sequence: TGTGCCAGCAGCCTGGGACTACCCACAGATACGCAGTATTTT.